The clone carrying this TCR beta chain showed up just a few times. Its antigen is unidentified. This entry is derived from a study of CD8 T cells in ankylosing spondylitis. Whole-study findings and limits: Reactive arthritis synovial fluid and blood previously showed some of these motif variants. A TCR beta motif of fewer than 10 highly homologous variants seemed to mark ankylosing spondylitis blood. According to the report, clones linked to the disease were significantly enriched in matched synovial fluid samples taken from ankylosing spondylitis patients. CD8+ disease-linked clones were present at relatively low frequencies in blood.

The V gene's germline CDR1 is LGHDT and CDR2 YNNKEL (reference sequence). The CDR3 has 15 residues. V lost 2 bases, J lost 5 bases, and 5 bases stayed unmatched. Each TCR beta library was made by quantitative 5'-RACE that incorporated molecular barcodes. TCRdb analysed the 5' RACE reads with MiXCR anew, one entry per CDR3 protein. This sample has around 390,000 distinct CDR3 sequences, with 20% to 25% found just once. The receptor was derived from a male donor with ankylosing spondylitis. The source material was blood, either unsorted or a sorted T cell fraction (not recorded which). The chain has TRBV3-1 and TRBJ2-2; TRBD2 agrees at 7 bases. CDR3 residues: CASSQWSGKTGELFF. As DNA, the CDR3 is TGTGCCAGCAGCCAATGGAGCGGGAAAACCGGGGAGCTGTTTTTT.